This entry lists 23 T cell receptor beta chains sequenced from one sample in a study of response to subunit inactivated influenza vaccine. One entry per CDR3 protein results from TCRdb running MiXCR on the RT-PCR reads. This table has 490,000 or so distinct CDR3 sequences, approximately 7.6% appearing once. The sample in question was PBMCs from blood, obtained roughly 24 months after vaccination. The receptors stem from a man between 45 and 75 years old who received an inactivated influenza vaccine.

This clonotype occurred a few times. CDR3 sequence reads: CSASHQTTNTEAFF. CDR3 in DNA: TGCAGTGCTAGTCATCAGACCACGAACACTGAAGCTTTCTTT. The chain carries TRBV20-1 and TRBJ1-1, with no clear D. The CDR3 spans 14 residues. The germline CDR1 and CDR2 sequences are DFQATT and SNEGSKA (reference sequence). Trimming removed 3 bases from V and 1 base from J, with 12 bases in between.

The chain uses TRBV11-2 and TRBJ2-1, with 12 bases aligning to TRBD2. The CDR3 sequence is 21 residues long. The junction had 16 bases not matched to a gene; V was cut back by 4 bases and J by 0 bases. Germline V lookup: CDR1 SGHAT, CDR2 FQNNGV. The CDR3 loop is CASSSRLAGEPYLSSYNEQFF. CDR3 sequence (DNA): TGTGCCAGCAGCTCCCGACTAGCGGGGGAGCCATACCTGAGCTCCTACAATGAGCAGTTCTTC.

This clonotype occurred a few times. This chain joins TRBV28 and TRBJ2-7, with D possibly TRBD2 on 6 matching bases. Germline CDR1 reads MDHEN; CDR2 reads SYDVKM. V gave up 7 bases and J gave up 2 bases, with 18 bases separating them. This CDR3 comprises 15 residues. The CDR3 reads CASKGDWGPTYEQYF. For the CDR3, the DNA is TGTGCCAGCAAAGGGGACTGGGGACCCACCTACGAGCAGTACTTC.

The chain combines TRBV5-1 with TRBJ1-5; D ambiguous. CDR1 and CDR2 from the germline V gene are SGHRS and YFSETQ. V shed 3 bases and J shed 2 bases, with 18 bases lying between them. This CDR3 has 17 amino acids. CDR3 amino acids: CASSSYPVDEGNQPQHF. In DNA form, the CDR3 reads TGCGCCAGCAGCTCGTACCCTGTGGATGAGGGCAATCAGCCCCAGCATTTT.

This clonotype was seen only a few times. The V gene is TRBV12-3 or TRBV12-4, the J gene TRBJ1-1, with TRBD1 identical over 8 bases. This CDR3 is 14 amino acids long. V trimming: 6 bases; J trimming: 3 bases; junction bases outside the gene matches: 6. The CDR3 sequence: CASRPGGEDTEAFF. CDR3 coding DNA: TGTGCCAGCAGACCAGGGGGCGAGGACACTGAAGCTTTCTTT.

This clonotype occurred once. The rearrangement joins TRBV2 to TRBJ1-2; no firm D call. The V and J ends lost 2 bases and 0 bases respectively, with 10 bases between them. CDR1 is SNHLY, CDR2 FYNNEI, per germline. The CDR3 consists of 15 residues. The CDR3 is CASSELQFTNYGYTF. Here the CDR3 DNA reads TGTGCCAGCAGTGAACTCCAGTTCACTAACTATGGCTACACCTTC.

This clonotype has ten or more counts. The chain employs TRBV30 and TRBJ1-6, with a possible D match to TRBD1 (5 bases). The CDR3 is 14 amino acids. The V and J ends lost 3 bases and 13 bases respectively, with 19 bases between them. Germline assignment: CDR1 GTSNPN and CDR2 SVGIG (reference sequence). CDR3 DNA: TGTGCCTGGAGGTCGGGACGGATGGGAGCGCCCCTCCACTTT. Amino acids: CAWRSGRMGAPLHF.

A few counts support this clonotype. The chain uses TRBV20-1 and TRBJ2-7; 9 bases align to TRBD2. The germline CDR1 and CDR2 sequences are DFQATT and SNEGSKA (reference sequence). The CDR3 extends over 14 amino acids. V trimming: 0 bases; J trimming: 7 bases; junction bases outside the gene matches: 7. The DNA for the CDR3 is TGCAGTGCTAGAGACCGCGGGAGGGCCTTTGAGCAGTACTTC. It specifies CSARDRGRAFEQYF.

This clonotype has only a few counts. The chain links TRBV7-2 to TRBJ1-5, with a tentative D call TRBD1 (5 bases). This CDR3 region has 16 residues. Germline V CDR1 and CDR2: SGHTA, FQGNSA. V was trimmed by 4 bases and J by 2 bases, leaving 15 bases between them. The CDR3 reads CASSSGQGGGNQPQHF. The CDR3 DNA reads as TGTGCCAGCAGCTCTGGTCAGGGTGGGGGCAATCAGCCCCAGCATTTT.

This clonotype has ten or more counts. V and J are TRBV18 and TRBJ2-7, with 7 bases aligning to TRBD1. The germline CDR1 and CDR2 sequences are KGHSH and LQKENI. V trimming: 6 bases; J trimming: 5 bases; junction bases outside the gene matches: 7. The CDR3 contains 13 residues. The CDR3 sequence is CASSHDRDHEQYF. CDR3 DNA sequence: TGTGCCAGCTCCCACGACAGGGACCACGAGCAGTACTTC. Combining the CDR3 with reference TRBV18 and TRBJ2-7 gives the whole variable domain NAGVMQNPRHLVRRRGQEARLRCSPMKGHSHVYWYRQLPEEGLKFMVYLQKENIIDESGMPKERFSAEFPKEGPSILRIQQVVRGDSAAYFCASSHDRDHEQYFGPGTRLTVT.

This chain joins TRBV7-9 and TRBJ2-3; 10 nucleotides line up with TRBD2. CDR3 length: 15 residues. Germline lookup yields CDR1 SEHNR and CDR2 FQNEAQ (reference sequence). The V segment lost 5 bases and the J segment 4 bases; nucleotides outside the gene matches: 6. For the CDR3, the DNA is TGTGCCAGCAGCAGGGTAGCGGGGGGTGCAGATACGCAGTATTTT. It codes for CASSRVAGGADTQYF.

This clonotype was picked up a small number of times. This rearrangement joins TRBV3-1 to TRBJ1-2, with 8 bases fitting TRBD1. The germline V gene encodes CDR1 LGHDT and CDR2 YNNKEL (reference sequence). The CDR3 contains 15 residues. The trim removed 0 bases at V and 7 bases at J, leaving 7 bases unmatched. The CDR3 DNA sequence: TGTGCCAGCAGCCAAGATCTGGACAGGGTATCTGGCTACACCTTC. This codes for CASSQDLDRVSGYTF.

This clonotype was picked up a small number of times. This rearrangement joins TRBV12-5 to TRBJ1-3, with 8 positions matching TRBD1. Trimming removed 5 bases from V and 3 bases from J; junction bases left unmatched: 3. Germline V gene lookup returns CDR1 LGHNT and CDR2 FRNRAP. CDR3 length: 14 amino acids. CDR3 loop: CASGPGTGGNTIYF. The DNA of the CDR3 is TGTGCTAGTGGTCCTGGGACAGGTGGAAACACCATATATTTT.

There are a few counts of this clonotype. The chain recombines TRBV20-1 with TRBJ2-1, with 10 bases matching TRBD2. Germline V gene sequence: CDR1 DFQATT, CDR2 SNEGSKA (reference sequence). The CDR3 loop spans 15 amino acids. The junction had 11 bases not matched to a gene; V was cut back by 3 bases and J by 9 bases. The CDR3 here is CSASGGLADMGEQFF. The CDR3 DNA reads as TGCAGTGCTAGCGGCGGACTAGCGGATATGGGTGAGCAGTTCTTC.

The J gene is TRBJ2-2, the V gene TRBV9; 10 bases fit TRBD2. The CDR3 has 16 amino acids. Looked up from germline, CDR1 is SGDLS and CDR2 is YYNGEE. Unmatched junction bases numbered 4, after V lost 0 bases and J lost 5 bases. CDR3 region: CASSVELAGRTGELFF. The CDR3 coding sequence is TGTGCCAGCAGCGTAGAACTAGCGGGAAGAACCGGGGAGCTGTTTTTT. Complete variable domain (other parts from reference TRBV9 and TRBJ2-2): DSGVTQTPKHLITATGQRVTLRCSPRSGDLSVYWYQQSLDQGLQFLIQYYNGEERAKGNILERFSAQQFPDLHSELNLSSLELGDSALYFCASSVELAGRTGELFFGEGSRLTVL.

This rearrangement joins TRBV7-2 to TRBJ2-2, with D possibly TRBD2 on 5 matching bases. Trimming stripped 2 bases from V and 7 bases from J, with 11 bases between. The CDR3 runs 14 residues. Germline loops: CDR1 SGHTA, CDR2 FQGNSA. The CDR3 nucleotides read TGTGCCAGCAGCTTAAACTTGGAGGTCGGGGAGCTGTTTTTT. This codes for CASSLNLEVGELFF.

The chain couples TRBV12-3 or TRBV12-4 to TRBJ1-2, with no clear D. V was pared by 2 bases and J by 3 bases, with 7 bases between. This CDR3 has 13 amino acids. The CDR3 here is CASSLSRHYGYTF. The CDR3 DNA reads as TGTGCCAGCAGTTTAAGTCGGCACTATGGCTACACCTTC.

The rearrangement uses TRBV27 and TRBJ2-3; TRBD2 matches 11 bases. Germline lookup yields CDR1 MNHEY and CDR2 SMNVEV (reference sequence). V was clipped by 3 bases and J by 3 bases; unmatched bases: 2. This CDR3 has 15 amino acids. In DNA, the CDR3 is TGTGCCAGCAGTTTCCTAGCGGGAGGTACAGATACGCAGTATTTT. As protein: CASSFLAGGTDTQYF.

This clonotype has at least ten counts. The CDR3 DNA follows: TGCGCCAGCAGCTTGTTATACCCGGGACTAGAATGGAATGAGCAGTTCTTC. Translating gives CASSLLYPGLEWNEQFF. This sequence joins TRBV5-1 and TRBJ2-1; TRBD2 matches at 8 bases. Germline trimming cut 1 base from V and 7 bases from J; bases unmatched to any gene: 13. Germline assignment: CDR1 SGHRS and CDR2 YFSETQ. This CDR3 spans 17 amino acids.

Comment on this clonotype: This may arise from a read error, as a much more abundant clone is one base away. The chain combines TRBV4-3 with TRBJ1-2; D is unclear. The CDR3 is made up of 13 amino acids. Germline V gene data show CDR1 as LGHNA and CDR2 as YSLEER. V was cut by 1 base and J by 6 bases, with 9 bases left in between. The CDR3 coding sequence is TGCGCCAGCAGCCAAGCTTACAACGATGGCTACACCTTC. Its translation is CASSQAYNDGYTF.

The chain employs TRBV10-3 and TRBJ2-1; TRBD1 matches at 7 bases. The CDR3 runs 16 residues. Trimming cost V 0 bases and J 0 bases; bases outside gene matches: 2. Germline lookup yields CDR1 ENHRY and CDR2 SYGVKD. The CDR3: CAISESKGASYNEQFF. The CDR3 coding sequence is TGTGCCATCAGTGAGTCAAAGGGGGCCTCCTACAATGAGCAGTTCTTC.

The chain has TRBV4-2 and TRBJ1-5; 9 bases align to TRBD1. The V segment lost 0 bases and the J segment 7 bases; nucleotides outside the gene matches: 4. The CDR3 consists of 15 residues. Germline V gives CDR1 LGHNA, CDR2 YNFKEQ. CDR3 sequence: CASSQDLQGAQPQHF. Written as DNA, the CDR3 is TGTGCCAGCAGCCAAGATTTACAGGGGGCACAGCCCCAGCATTTT.

This clonotype has ten or more counts. V gene TRBV20-1 combines with J gene TRBJ2-3; D unclear. Germline V CDR1 and CDR2: DFQATT, SNEGSKA (reference sequence). The ends were cut back, 1 base at V and 5 bases at J, with 4 bases in the middle. CDR3 size: 11 residues. In nucleotides, the CDR3 is TGCAGTGCTAGAGTGAGAGATACGCAGTATTTT. Protein: CSARVRDTQYF.